The next 28 T cell receptor beta chains were all read from a single sample in a study of T-cell reconstitution after alpha-beta-depleted transplantation in children. A TCRbeta library incorporating unique molecular identifiers was prepared. MiXCR, applied by TCRdb to the PCR reads, yields one record per CDR3 protein. This repertoire shows about 400,000 distinct CDR3 sequences, approximately 20% found once; its top ten account for approximately 3.9%. The sequencing used PBMCs from the stem cell graft donor, collected from the stem cell graft. These TCRs come from a human donor who donated a stem cell graft to a child with acute myeloid leukemia.

This chain uses TRBV28 with TRBJ1-5; D not resolved. Germline-derived CDR1 and CDR2 are MDHEN and SYDVKM. Trimming left V 3 bases short and J 9 bases short, with 12 bases between. The CDR3 has 13 residues. The CDR3 nucleotides are TGTGCCAGCAGTTTTGGCCGTCTTTGGCCCCAGCATTTT. It codes for CASSFGRLWPQHF.

Many counts were recorded for this clonotype. The chain uses TRBV6-5 and TRBJ2-7, with TRBD1 matching 7 bases. CDR3 length: 15 amino acids. V was pared by 4 bases and J by 6 bases, with 12 bases of the junction left unmatched. Germline V lookup: CDR1 MNHEY, CDR2 SVGAGI. This chain's CDR3 is CASSLSPQRQGEQYF. The CDR3, as DNA: TGTGCCAGCAGTTTGTCACCCCAACGACAGGGCGAGCAGTACTTC.

This clonotype was seen repeatedly, ten times or more. V gene TRBV29-1 combines with J gene TRBJ2-7, with TRBD2 identical over 16 bases. The germline V gene has CDR1 SQVTM and CDR2 ANQGSEA. V was pared by 6 bases and J by 4 bases, with 9 bases of the junction left unmatched. The CDR3 is 16 amino acids. This CDR3 is CSVNSGTSGRAYEQYF. The CDR3 DNA sequence: TGCAGCGTAAACTCCGGGACTAGCGGGAGGGCGTACGAGCAGTACTTC.

CDR3 in amino acids: CASRTGSQPQHF. The DNA of the CDR3 is TGTGCCAGCAGGACAGGGAGTCAGCCCCAGCATTTT. V is TRBV6-5 and J is TRBJ1-5, with 7 bases identical to TRBD1. The germline V gene has CDR1 MNHEY and CDR2 SVGAGI. The CDR3 covers 12 residues. V gave up 6 bases and J gave up 6 bases; unmatched junction bases: 2.

The rearrangement uses TRBV15 and TRBJ2-1; D gene ambiguous. V lost 1 base to trimming and J lost 5 bases, with 3 bases between them. Germline CDR1 LNHNV, CDR2 YYDKDF (reference sequence). CDR3 length: 12 residues. DNA of the CDR3: TGTGCCACCAGCAGAGTTGACAATGAGCAGTTCTTC. Protein sequence: CATSRVDNEQFF.

This clonotype was counted only a few times. The V and J genes are TRBV24-1 and TRBJ2-1, with TRBD2 as a possible D gene (6 bases). The CDR3 sequence is 13 residues long. Germline CDR1 reads KGHDR; CDR2 reads SFDVKD. V lost 3 bases to trimming and J lost 4 bases, with 6 bases between them. Written as DNA, the CDR3 is TGTGCCACCAGTGATGGGACTTACAATGAGCAGTTCTTC. This gives the protein CATSDGTYNEQFF.

This chain joins TRBV20-1 and TRBJ2-3; D is unresolved. This CDR3 region has 13 residues. Germline CDR1 reads DFQATT; CDR2 reads SNEGSKA (reference sequence). The V gene lost 3 bases and the J gene lost 6 bases, with 13 bases spanning the gap. The CDR3 loop reads CSARHEMLDTQYF. The CDR3 DNA reads TGCAGTGCTAGGCATGAAATGCTGGATACGCAGTATTTT.

This clonotype showed up just a few times. The J gene is TRBJ2-1, the V gene TRBV5-1, with TRBD2 identical over 13 bases. Germline V gene sequence: CDR1 SGHRS, CDR2 YFSETQ. CDR3 size: 15 residues. J lost 10 bases, V lost 5 bases, and 9 bases had no gene match. CDR3 DNA sequence: TGCGCCAGCAGTCCAGGACTAGCGGGAGTACAAGAGCAGTTCTTC. Translated, it gives CASSPGLAGVQEQFF.

In this sample, this clonotype turned up a few times. V usage is TRBV12-3 or TRBV12-4 and J usage is TRBJ1-5, with a weak D call TRBD1 (5 bases). With 9 bases removed from V and 3 bases from J, the gap between germline ends came to 12 bases. This CDR3 region has 13 residues. The CDR3, as DNA: TGTGCCAGTTCGTGGGACGACAATCAGCCCCAGCATTTT. Translated: CASSWDDNQPQHF.

This clonotype was seen only a few times. The rearrangement joins TRBV12-3 or TRBV12-4 to TRBJ2-1, with D maybe TRBD2 (5 bases). V was pared by 3 bases and J by 7 bases, with 13 bases between. The CDR3 contains 14 residues. The CDR3 region is CASSFGQRANEQFF. The CDR3 DNA follows: TGTGCCAGCAGTTTCGGGCAGAGGGCGAATGAGCAGTTCTTC.

This clonotype has only a few counts. V is TRBV29-1 and J is TRBJ1-1; possible D gene TRBD1, 5 bases. Germline lookup yields CDR1 SQVTM and CDR2 ANQGSEA. The CDR3 spans 12 residues. The V end lost 3 bases, the J end lost 2 bases, and 7 bases lay between the germline ends. CDR3 amino acids: CSVDWGNTEAFF. CDR3 sequence (DNA): TGCAGCGTTGATTGGGGCAACACTGAAGCTTTCTTT.

Only a few counts were recorded for this clonotype. The V gene is TRBV18, the J gene TRBJ2-7; 9 bases map to TRBD2. CDR3 size: 17 residues. V trimming: 0 bases; J trimming: 2 bases; junction bases outside the gene matches: 8. The germline CDR1 and CDR2 sequences are KGHSH and LQKENI. This CDR3 is CASSPPSSSGKTYEQYF. In DNA, the CDR3 is TGTGCCAGCTCACCACCATCTTCTAGCGGGAAGACCTACGAGCAGTACTTC.

This clonotype was recorded at least ten times. J is TRBJ2-7 and V is TRBV20-1, with 7 bases that match TRBD2. Germline assignment: CDR1 DFQATT and CDR2 SNEGSKA (reference sequence). The CDR3 contains 15 residues. CDR3 sequence: CSPQREKDYEWEQYF. In DNA form, the CDR3 reads TGCAGCCCGCAGCGGGAAAAGGACTACGAATGGGAGCAGTACTTC.

Of note for this clonotype: The conserved final phenylalanine or tryptophan is absent from the CDR3, which likely points to a read error. The V gene is TRBV12-3 or TRBV12-4, the J gene TRBJ2-1; D might be TRBD2 (5 bases). The CDR3 is 12 residues long. V dropped 1 base and J dropped 7 bases, with 5 bases sitting between them. CDR3 sequence: CASSLGRNEQFL. Written as DNA, the CDR3 is TGTGCCAGCAGTTTAGGGAGGAATGAGCAGTTCCTC.

The chain uses TRBV5-6 and TRBJ1-4; D gene unclear. Trimming stripped 3 bases from V and 3 bases from J, with 12 bases between. The germline gives CDR1 SGHDT, CDR2 YYEEEE. The CDR3 consists of 15 residues. CDR3 sequence reads: CASSSSKGSNEKLFF. The CDR3 region has the DNA TGTGCCAGCAGCTCCTCCAAAGGCTCTAATGAAAAACTGTTTTTT.

This clonotype was counted many times. The V gene is TRBV6-1, the J gene TRBJ1-5; D is unresolved. Germline V gene sequence: CDR1 MNHNS, CDR2 SASEGT. V was shortened by 1 base and J by 3 bases, with 13 bases between the two germline ends. This CDR3 spans 16 amino acids. CDR3 sequence reads: CASSEVVGSTNQPQHF. The DNA for the CDR3 is TGTGCCAGCAGTGAAGTAGTAGGGTCTACCAATCAGCCCCAGCATTTT.

The table lists this clonotype with a few counts. This rearrangement joins TRBV7-3 to TRBJ2-3; D is tentatively TRBD1 or TRBD2 (6 bases each). CDR1 and CDR2 from the germline V gene are SGHTA and FQGTGA. The V end lost 2 bases, the J end lost 4 bases, and 10 bases lay between the germline ends. The CDR3 spans 14 residues. The CDR3 is CASSLGGGPDTQYF. As DNA, the CDR3 is TGTGCCAGCAGCTTAGGTGGGGGGCCAGATACGCAGTATTTT.

This rearrangement joins TRBV24-1 to TRBJ1-4, with D tentatively TRBD1 (5 bases). The CDR3 sequence is 17 residues long. The V end was cut by 9 bases, the J end by 0 bases, with 19 bases between. Looked up from germline, CDR1 is KGHDR and CDR2 is SFDVKD. The CDR3 spells CATPRAGRRATNEKLFF. For the CDR3, the DNA is TGTGCCACCCCACGGGCAGGGCGGAGGGCAACTAATGAAAAACTGTTTTTT.

The gene calls are TRBV7-8 and TRBJ2-1; 8 bases line up with TRBD1. The trim removed 7 bases at V and 7 bases at J, leaving 9 bases unmatched. The CDR3 is 14 residues long. Germline V gene lookup returns CDR1 SGHVS and CDR2 FQNEAQ. For the CDR3, the DNA is TGTGCCAGCACCCCCGGGACAGGTAAAAATGAGCAGTTCTTC. This gives the protein CASTPGTGKNEQFF.

The V and J genes are TRBV7-6 and TRBJ2-3; TRBD2 aligns across 9 bases. The CDR3 runs to 17 residues. V dropped 1 base and J dropped 6; count of bases not matched to a gene: 11. Looked up from germline, CDR1 is SGHVS and CDR2 is FNYEAQ. The CDR3 spells CASSLDVAGGPSDTQYF. The CDR3 DNA reads TGTGCCAGCAGCTTAGACGTCGCGGGAGGGCCCTCCGATACGCAGTATTTT.

This clonotype was seen a single time. The gene calls are TRBV4-3 and TRBJ2-2; D remains unclear. CDR1 and CDR2 from the germline V gene are LGHNA and YSLEER. This CDR3 comprises 15 residues. The V end lost 0 bases, the J end lost 3 bases, and 8 bases lay between the germline ends. Written as DNA, the CDR3 is TGCGCCAGCAGCCAAGACCGAAAAGACACCGGGGAGCTGTTTTTT. Translating it yields CASSQDRKDTGELFF.

This clonotype was seen repeatedly, ten times or more. The V gene is TRBV29-1, the J gene TRBJ2-1; tentative D call: TRBD2 (5 bases). The CDR3 spans 12 residues. Between the trimmed V and J ends, which lost 3 bases and 6 bases, there was a span of 9 bases. The germline CDR1 and CDR2 sequences are SQVTM and ANQGSEA. The CDR3: CSVERVSNEQFF. The CDR3 coding sequence is TGCAGCGTTGAGAGGGTTTCCAATGAGCAGTTCTTC.

This chain uses TRBV12-3 or TRBV12-4 with TRBJ2-1; a possible D gene is TRBD2 (5 bases). The CDR3 loop spans 14 amino acids. V gave up 2 bases and J gave up 7 bases, with 12 bases separating them. The CDR3 DNA follows: TGTGCCAGCAGTTTATCTGTGAGGGTTAATGAGCAGTTCTTC. This codes for CASSLSVRVNEQFF.

This clonotype has a handful of counts. The gene calls are TRBV29-1 and TRBJ2-1; 7 nucleotides line up with TRBD1. The CDR3 is 14 residues long. Germline values: CDR1 SQVTM, CDR2 ANQGSEA. V trimming: 7 bases; J trimming: 3 bases; junction bases outside the gene matches: 9. The CDR3 here is CSARQGRYYNEQFF. In DNA form, the CDR3 reads TGCAGCGCGCGACAGGGTAGATACTACAATGAGCAGTTCTTC.

This clonotype was seen ten or more times. The chain recombines TRBV20-1 with TRBJ2-7, with D possibly being TRBD1 (6 bases). Germline V gene sequence: CDR1 DFQATT, CDR2 SNEGSKA (reference sequence). Trimming took 0 bases from V and 3 from J, leaving 9 bases between them. The CDR3 extends over 13 amino acids. The CDR3 nucleotides read TGCAGTGCTAGAGACCCGGACAGCTACGAGCAGTACTTC. Its protein is CSARDPDSYEQYF.

The chain links TRBV29-1 to TRBJ2-5, with D possibly matching TRBD2 (5 bases). Trimming took 8 bases from V and 7 from J, leaving 20 bases between them. CDR1 is SQVTM and CDR2 is ANQGSEA in the germline V gene. This CDR3 comprises 13 residues. CDR3 residues: CSQIESGSGTQYF. CDR3 DNA: TGCAGCCAAATTGAGTCGGGAAGTGGGACCCAGTACTTC.

V gene TRBV27 combines with J gene TRBJ2-3; no clear D. Trimming shortened V by 2 bases and J by 3 bases, and 6 bases separated the two germline ends. Germline lookup yields CDR1 MNHEY and CDR2 SMNVEV (reference sequence). There are 13 residues in the CDR3. The CDR3 loop is CASSLTFTDTQYF. The CDR3 nucleotides read TGTGCCAGCAGTTTAACCTTTACAGATACGCAGTATTTT.

This clonotype was found many times. V usage is TRBV5-1 and J usage is TRBJ2-1, with D perhaps TRBD2 (6 bases). Trimming cost V 3 bases and J 0 bases, with 13 bases left between them. This CDR3 region has 16 residues. The germline V gene has CDR1 SGHRS and CDR2 YFSETQ. The CDR3 is CASSSTAGSSYNEQFF. The CDR3 nucleotides read TGCGCCAGCAGCTCTACCGCGGGAAGCTCCTACAATGAGCAGTTCTTC.